The 20 T cell receptor beta chains below all came from one sample that was sequenced in a study of T cell changes during pregnancy in multiple sclerosis. Produced via immunoSEQ multiplex PCR; TCRdb's table is partial and in-frame only. The sample lists approximately 46,000 clones; about 91% were seen once. Specimen: CD8+ T cells from peripheral blood mononuclear cells, collected in the second trimester of pregnancy. These receptors were collected from a female donor with multiple sclerosis, enrolled in a pregnancy study.

The V gene is TRBV29-1, the J gene TRBJ2-7; a possible D gene is TRBD1 (6 bases). Germline values: CDR1 SQVTM, CDR2 ANQGSEA. The CDR3 has 12 residues. V lost 3 bases and J 3 bases, leaving 9 bases between the germline ends. The CDR3: CSVEDSSYEQYF. DNA for the CDR3: TGCAGCGTTGAGGACAGTAGCTACGAGCAGTACTTC.

The chain recombines TRBV9 with TRBJ1-1; TRBD1 might be the D (6 bases). The germline V gene has CDR1 SGDLS and CDR2 YYNGEE. The CDR3 extends over 14 amino acids. V lost 4 bases and J lost 1, with 11 bases in between. The CDR3 DNA reads TGTGCCAGCAGCACCGGGACATCGAACACTGAAGCTTTCTTT. Translated: CASSTGTSNTEAFF.

The chain has TRBV7-9 and TRBJ2-7; D not resolved. The ends were cut back, 4 bases at V and 4 bases at J, with 5 bases in the middle. The CDR3 is 11 amino acids. Germline CDR1 is SEHNR and CDR2 is FQNEAQ (reference sequence). The DNA of the CDR3 is TGTGCCAGCAGCTCCCCTTACGAGCAGTACTTC. It is translated as CASSSPYEQYF.

This clone has only one observation. This chain links TRBV9 with TRBJ1-6; 9 nucleotides line up with TRBD1. Per germline, CDR1 SGDLS and CDR2 YYNGEE. The J segment lost 5 bases and the V segment lost 2 bases, leaving 14 bases of the junction unmatched. The CDR3 runs to 19 residues. The CDR3 DNA follows: TGTGCCAGCAGCGTGCGACCGGGACAGGGACAGAAGAATAATTCACCCCTCCACTTT. Protein product: CASSVRPGQGQKNNSPLHF.

The chain combines TRBV19 with TRBJ1-2; D not resolved. From germline, CDR1 is LNHDA and CDR2 SQIVND (reference sequence). V shed 3 bases and J shed 5 bases, with 10 bases lying between them. This CDR3 spans 13 amino acids. DNA for the CDR3: TGTGCCAGTAGTATTTTACAGAGATATGGCTACACCTTC. Translation gives CASSILQRYGYTF.

The chain couples TRBV7-8 to TRBJ2-1, with 11 positions matching TRBD2. This CDR3 contains 17 residues. V shed 5 bases and J 2 bases; nucleotides not matched to a gene: 8. The germline V gene has CDR1 SGHVS and CDR2 FQNEAQ. The CDR3 region is CASSIRLSGGAYNEQFF. The CDR3 DNA sequence: TGTGCCAGCAGCATACGTCTTAGCGGGGGGGCCTACAATGAGCAGTTCTTC.

V is TRBV19 and J is TRBJ1-6, with D perhaps TRBD1 (5 bases). This CDR3 comprises 15 residues. Germline V lookup: CDR1 LNHDA, CDR2 SQIVND (reference sequence). V lost 1 base and J lost 8, with 12 bases in between. The DNA of the CDR3 is TGTGCCAGTAGTATAGCGGGGGGATTGGATTCACCCCTCCACTTT. This sequence encodes CASSIAGGLDSPLHF. Based on the CDR3 plus reference TRBV19 and TRBJ1-6, the full variable domain is DGGITQSPKYLFRKEGQNVTLSCEQNLNHDAMYWYRQDPGQGLRLIYYSQIVNDFQKGDIAEGYSVSREKKESFPLTVTSAQKNPTAFYLCASSIAGGLDSPLHFGNGTRLTVT.

This chain uses TRBV5-4 with TRBJ2-7; TRBD1 matches 9 bases. The CDR3 has 17 amino acids. V shed 0 bases, J shed 4 bases, and the junction held 11 bases outside the gene matches. Germline V gives CDR1 SGHNT, CDR2 YYREEE (reference sequence). The CDR3: CASSLEDGTGIIYEQYF. CDR3 nucleotides: TGTGCCAGCAGCTTGGAAGATGGGACAGGGATAATTTACGAGCAGTACTTC.

The V gene is TRBV27, the J gene TRBJ2-5; no reliable D call. This CDR3 comprises 14 residues. V lost 6 bases, J lost 5 bases, and 16 bases lay in between. The germline V gene has CDR1 MNHEY and CDR2 SMNVEV (reference sequence). The CDR3 DNA reads as TGTGCCAGCAGATGGAGCCCCTCGGCGGAGACCCAGTACTTC. Translation gives CASRWSPSAETQYF.

The V gene is TRBV23-1, the J gene TRBJ1-2; D is possibly TRBD1 (6 bases). TRBV23-1 is designated an ORF whose function remains uncertain. This CDR3 is 18 amino acids long. V lost 0 bases and J 0 bases, leaving 17 bases between the germline ends. The CDR3 is CASSQSAYRAKPNYGYTF. CDR3 sequence (DNA): TGCGCCAGCAGTCAATCCGCCTACAGGGCGAAACCTAACTATGGCTACACCTTC.

The genes are TRBV6-5 and TRBJ1-3, with D possibly matching TRBD1 (5 bases). Germline CDR1 reads MNHEY; CDR2 reads SVGAGI. V was shortened by 2 bases and J by 7 bases, with 6 bases between the two germline ends. There are 12 residues in the CDR3. The CDR3 loop reads CASSYGGNTIYF. The CDR3, as DNA: TGTGCCAGCAGTTACGGGGGGAACACCATATATTTT.

V is TRBV5-6 and J is TRBJ2-5; the match to TRBD2 covers 8 bases. V lost 4 bases, J lost 4 bases, and 9 bases stayed unmatched. Looked up from germline, CDR1 is SGHDT and CDR2 is YYEEEE. CDR3 size: 15 residues. CDR3 DNA: TGTGCCAGCAGCGCCCTCCCCAGCGGGGGAGAGACCCAGTACTTC. As protein: CASSALPSGGETQYF.

The chain has TRBV27 and TRBJ1-2; D perhaps matches TRBD1 (6 bases). The germline V and J ends were trimmed by 5 bases and 4 bases, with 14 bases remaining between them. This CDR3 has 14 residues. Germline V lookup: CDR1 MNHEY, CDR2 SMNVEV (reference sequence). The CDR3 reads CASSLGGGSYGYTF. The CDR3 nucleotides read TGTGCCAGCAGTCTAGGGGGGGGTAGCTATGGCTACACCTTC.

The genes are TRBV9 and TRBJ1-1; perhaps TRBD1 as D (6 bases). Germline lookup yields CDR1 SGDLS and CDR2 YYNGEE. There are 18 residues in the CDR3. V shed 0 bases and J shed 5 bases, with 23 bases lying between them. DNA for the CDR3: TGTGCCAGCAGCGTAGCTAGACAGGCTGATTGCTACGGGACTGAAGCTTTCTTT. This gives the protein CASSVARQADCYGTEAFF.

CDR3 in amino acids: CASSSRGGPHYEQYF. The DNA of the CDR3 is TGTGCCAGCAGTTCCCGTGGGGGCCCACACTACGAGCAGTACTTC. The chain couples TRBV6-6 to TRBJ2-7; D is perhaps TRBD1 (6 bases). Germline lookup yields CDR1 MNHNY and CDR2 SVGAGI (reference sequence). The ends were cut back, 4 bases at V and 3 bases at J, with 16 bases in the middle. The CDR3 length is 15 residues.

The rearrangement links TRBV7-3 to TRBJ2-1; a weak D match, TRBD2 (6 bases). The V gene lost 2 bases and the J gene lost 0 bases, with 8 bases spanning the gap. CDR1 SGHTA and CDR2 FQGTGA come from the germline V gene. The CDR3 loop spans 15 amino acids. DNA for the CDR3: TGTGCCAGCAGCTTAGCGGGGAGCTCCTACAATGAGCAGTTCTTC. Protein product: CASSLAGSSYNEQFF.

The V gene is TRBV6-6, the J gene TRBJ1-1; D gene unclear. V lost 6 bases and J lost 4, with 3 bases in between. Germline loops: CDR1 MNHNY, CDR2 SVGAGI (reference sequence). CDR3 length equals 10 residues. The CDR3 spells CASRLTEAFF. The CDR3 nucleotides read TGTGCCAGCAGACTCACTGAAGCTTTCTTT.

The chain recombines TRBV9 with TRBJ2-5; possibly TRBD2 for D (6 bases). Germline lookup yields CDR1 SGDLS and CDR2 YYNGEE. This CDR3 is 15 amino acids long. V gave up 3 bases and J gave up 5 bases, with 17 bases separating them. The CDR3 protein is CASSEGLTRRETQYF. The CDR3 coding sequence is TGTGCCAGCAGCGAGGGACTGACGCGAAGGGAGACCCAGTACTTC.

This chain uses TRBV4-2 with TRBJ2-7, with TRBD2 matching 14 bases. CDR1 is LGHNA and CDR2 is YNFKEQ in the germline V gene. V lost 5 bases, J lost 2 bases, and 2 bases stayed unmatched. CDR3 size: 15 residues. For the CDR3, the DNA is TGTGCCAGCAGCGGACTAGCGGGGGGTCCCTACGAGCAGTACTTC. Translated: CASSGLAGGPYEQYF.

This chain joins TRBV5-5 and TRBJ1-1; D ambiguous. Germline assignment: CDR1 SGHKS and CDR2 YYEKEE (reference sequence). Trimming stripped 6 bases from V and 2 bases from J, with 5 bases between. This CDR3 has 11 amino acids. DNA for the CDR3: TGTGCCAGCACCCTAAACACTGAAGCTTTCTTT. Translation gives CASTLNTEAFF.